This T cell receptor beta chain was profiled in a study of shared clonotypes between healthy human individuals. Trimming pared 6 bases from V and 11 bases from J, leaving 13 bases between. The V gene's germline CDR1 is MNHNY and CDR2 SVGAGI (reference sequence). The CDR3 is 12 residues long. Per sorted-subset replicate PCR, input was approximately 0.2 ug DNA, representing around 28,000 T cell genomes. Assay used: immunoSEQ multiplex PCR; TCRdb lists only in-frame clones, some missing. The sample lists about 2.4 million clones; approximately 93% were seen once. The split of CD4+ cells yielded CD45RA+ naive and CD45RA-negative memory subsets.

V usage is TRBV6-6 and J usage is TRBJ2-2; D is ambiguous. Sequenced: naive CD4+ T cells from PBMCs. The sample's subset: CD45RA+ positively selected. The TCR originated in a man aged 18 to 29 in good health. Some clones in this sample may be carry-over from other donors' samples. The CDR3 reads CASRDRPEELFF. The CDR3, as DNA: TGTGCCAGCAGGGATCGACCGGAAGAGCTGTTTTTT.